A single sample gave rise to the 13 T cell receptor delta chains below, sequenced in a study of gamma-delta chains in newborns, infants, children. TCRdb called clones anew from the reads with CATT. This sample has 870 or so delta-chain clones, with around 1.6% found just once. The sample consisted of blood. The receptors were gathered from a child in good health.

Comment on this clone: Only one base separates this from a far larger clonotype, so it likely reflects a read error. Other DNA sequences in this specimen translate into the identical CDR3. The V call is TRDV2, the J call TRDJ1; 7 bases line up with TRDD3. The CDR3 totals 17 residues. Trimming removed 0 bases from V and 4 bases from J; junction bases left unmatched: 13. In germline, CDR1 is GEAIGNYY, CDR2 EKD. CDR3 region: CACDTEGLGGSDDKLIF. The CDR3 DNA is TGTGCCTGTGACACCGAGGGGCTGGGGGGCAGTGACGATAAACTCATCTTT.

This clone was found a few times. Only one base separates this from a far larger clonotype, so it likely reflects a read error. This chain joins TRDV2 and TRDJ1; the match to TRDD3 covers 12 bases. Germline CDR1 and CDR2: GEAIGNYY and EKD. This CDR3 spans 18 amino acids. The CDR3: CACNTLITGGYNTDKLIF. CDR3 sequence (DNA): TGTGCCTGTAACACCCTGATTACTGGGGGATACAACACCGATAAACTCATCTTT.

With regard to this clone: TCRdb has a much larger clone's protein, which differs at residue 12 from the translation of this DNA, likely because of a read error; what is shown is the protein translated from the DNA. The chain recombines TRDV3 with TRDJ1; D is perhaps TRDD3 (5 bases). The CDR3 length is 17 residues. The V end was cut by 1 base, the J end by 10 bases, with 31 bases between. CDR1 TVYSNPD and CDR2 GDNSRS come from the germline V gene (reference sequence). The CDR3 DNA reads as TGTGCCTTTACTCTACTTCAACTGGCGTACTGGAGGATGGGACTCATCTTT. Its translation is CAFTLLQLAYWRMGLIF.

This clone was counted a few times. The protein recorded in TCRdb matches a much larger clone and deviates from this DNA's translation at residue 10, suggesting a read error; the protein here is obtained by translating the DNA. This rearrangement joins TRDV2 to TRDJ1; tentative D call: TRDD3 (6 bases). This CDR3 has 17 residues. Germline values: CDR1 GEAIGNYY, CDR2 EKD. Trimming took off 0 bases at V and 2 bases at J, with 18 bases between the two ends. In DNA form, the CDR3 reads TGTGCCTGTGACACCGTCGAGGGGATGGTGAGAACCGATAAACTCATCTTT. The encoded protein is CACDTVEGMVRTDKLIF.

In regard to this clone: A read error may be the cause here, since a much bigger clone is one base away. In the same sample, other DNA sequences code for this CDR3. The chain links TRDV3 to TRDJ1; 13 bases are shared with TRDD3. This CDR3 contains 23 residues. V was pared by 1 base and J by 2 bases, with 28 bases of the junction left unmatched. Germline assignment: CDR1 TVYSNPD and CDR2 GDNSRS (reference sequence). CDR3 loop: CAFNQNFRNGFYWGIRRTDKLIF. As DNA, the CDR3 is TGTGCCTTTAACCAAAATTTCCGGAACGGCTTTTACTGGGGGATACGGAGGACCGATAAACTCATCTTT. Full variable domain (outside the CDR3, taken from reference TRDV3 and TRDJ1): CDKVTQSSPDQTVASGSEVVLLCTYDTVYSNPDLFWYRIRPDYSFQFVFYGDNSRSEGADFTQGRFSVKHILTQKAFHLVISPVRTEDSATYYCAFNQNFRNGFYWGIRRTDKLIFGKGTRVTVEP.

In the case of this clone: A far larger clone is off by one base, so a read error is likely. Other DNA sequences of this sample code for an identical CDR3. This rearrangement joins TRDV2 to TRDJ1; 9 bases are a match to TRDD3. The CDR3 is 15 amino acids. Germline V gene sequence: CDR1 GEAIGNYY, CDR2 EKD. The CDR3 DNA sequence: TGTGCCTGTGACCTACTGGGGGACCACACCGATAAACTAATCTTT. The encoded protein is CACDLLGDHTDKLIF.

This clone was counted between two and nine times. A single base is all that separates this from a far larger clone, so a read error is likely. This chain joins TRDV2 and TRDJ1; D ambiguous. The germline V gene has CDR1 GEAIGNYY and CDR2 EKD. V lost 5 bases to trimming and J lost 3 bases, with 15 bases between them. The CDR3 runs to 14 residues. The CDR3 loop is CACVPIQYADKLIF. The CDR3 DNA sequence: TGTGCCTGTGTCCCGATCCAGTACGCCGATAAACTCATCTTT.

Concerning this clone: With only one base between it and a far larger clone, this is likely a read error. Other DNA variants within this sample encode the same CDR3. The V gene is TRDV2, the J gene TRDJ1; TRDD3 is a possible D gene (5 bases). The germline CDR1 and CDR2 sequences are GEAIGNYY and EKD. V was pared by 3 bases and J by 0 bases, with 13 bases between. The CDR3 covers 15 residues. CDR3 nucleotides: TGTGCCTGTGACCTACTAGGGGACCACACCGATAAACTCATCTTT. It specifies CACDLLGDHTDKLIF.

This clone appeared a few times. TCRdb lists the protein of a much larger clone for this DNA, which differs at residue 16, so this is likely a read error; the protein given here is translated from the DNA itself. The CDR3 loop reads CACDPILTGGQIDTDELIF. The CDR3, as DNA: TGTGCCTGTGACCCAATTTTGACTGGGGGACAGATAGACACCGATGAACTCATCTTT. This sequence joins TRDV2 and TRDJ1, with 9 nucleotides matching TRDD3. The germline V gene has CDR1 GEAIGNYY and CDR2 EKD. The CDR3 has 19 residues.

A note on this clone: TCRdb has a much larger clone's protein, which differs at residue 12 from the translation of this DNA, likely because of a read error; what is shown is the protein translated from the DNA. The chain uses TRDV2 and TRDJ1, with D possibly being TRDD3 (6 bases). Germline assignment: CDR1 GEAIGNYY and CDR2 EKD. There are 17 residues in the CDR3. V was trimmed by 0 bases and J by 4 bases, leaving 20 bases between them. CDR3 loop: CACDTVEGMMRIDKLIF. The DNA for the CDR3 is TGTGCCTGTGACACCGTCGAGGGGATGATGAGAATCGATAAACTCATCTTT.

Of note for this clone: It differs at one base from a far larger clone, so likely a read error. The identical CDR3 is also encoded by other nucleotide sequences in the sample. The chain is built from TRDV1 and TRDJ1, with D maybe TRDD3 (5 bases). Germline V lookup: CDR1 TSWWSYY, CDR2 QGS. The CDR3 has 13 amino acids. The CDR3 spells CALGDPRLNKLIF. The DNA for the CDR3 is TGTGCTCTCGGGGACCCGCGCCTGAATAAACTCATCTTT.

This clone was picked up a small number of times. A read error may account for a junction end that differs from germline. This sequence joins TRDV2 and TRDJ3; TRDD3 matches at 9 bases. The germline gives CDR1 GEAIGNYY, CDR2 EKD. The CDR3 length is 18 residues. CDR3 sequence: CACDAGDTRSWDARQMFF. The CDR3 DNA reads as TGTGCTTGTGACGCCGGGGATACGAGGTCCTGGGACGCCCGACAGATGTTTTTC.

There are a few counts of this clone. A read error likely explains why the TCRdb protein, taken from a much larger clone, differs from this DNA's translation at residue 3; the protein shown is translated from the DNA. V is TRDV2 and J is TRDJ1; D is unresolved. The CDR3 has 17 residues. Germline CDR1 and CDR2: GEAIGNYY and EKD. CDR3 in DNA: TGTGCCTATGACACCGTAAGCTCTAAGAGGGAGGACGATAAACTCATCTTT. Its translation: CAYDTVSSKREDDKLIF.